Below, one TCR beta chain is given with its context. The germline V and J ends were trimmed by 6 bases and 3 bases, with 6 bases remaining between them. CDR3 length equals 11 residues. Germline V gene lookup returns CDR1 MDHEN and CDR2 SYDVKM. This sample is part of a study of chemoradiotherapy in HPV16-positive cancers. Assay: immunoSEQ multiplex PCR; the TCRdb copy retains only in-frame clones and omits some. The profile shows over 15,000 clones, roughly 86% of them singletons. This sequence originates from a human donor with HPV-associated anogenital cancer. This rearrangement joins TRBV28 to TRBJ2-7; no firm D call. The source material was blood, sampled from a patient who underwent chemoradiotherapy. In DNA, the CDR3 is TGTGCCAGCAGCTTGATCTACGAGCAGTACTTC. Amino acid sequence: CASSLIYEQYF. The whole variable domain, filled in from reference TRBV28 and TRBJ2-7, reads DVKVTQSSRYLVKRTGEKVFLECVQDMDHENMFWYRQDPGLGLRLIYFSYDVKMKEKGDIPEGYSVSREKKERFSLILESASTNQTSMYLCASSLIYEQYFGPGTRLTVT.